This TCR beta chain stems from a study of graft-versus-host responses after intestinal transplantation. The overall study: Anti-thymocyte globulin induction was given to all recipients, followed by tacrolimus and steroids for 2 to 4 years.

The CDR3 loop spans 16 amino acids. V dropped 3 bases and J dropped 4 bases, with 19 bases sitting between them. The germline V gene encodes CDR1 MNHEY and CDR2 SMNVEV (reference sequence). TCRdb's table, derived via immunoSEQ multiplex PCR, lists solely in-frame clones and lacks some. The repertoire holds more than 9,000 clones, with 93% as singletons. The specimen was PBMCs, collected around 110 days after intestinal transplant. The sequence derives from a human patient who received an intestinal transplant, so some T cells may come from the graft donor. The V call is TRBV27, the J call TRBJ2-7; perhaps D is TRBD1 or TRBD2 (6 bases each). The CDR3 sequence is CASSLVVGGIGYEQYF. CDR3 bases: TGTGCCAGCAGTTTGGTGGTGGGGGGCATCGGGTACGAGCAGTACTTC.